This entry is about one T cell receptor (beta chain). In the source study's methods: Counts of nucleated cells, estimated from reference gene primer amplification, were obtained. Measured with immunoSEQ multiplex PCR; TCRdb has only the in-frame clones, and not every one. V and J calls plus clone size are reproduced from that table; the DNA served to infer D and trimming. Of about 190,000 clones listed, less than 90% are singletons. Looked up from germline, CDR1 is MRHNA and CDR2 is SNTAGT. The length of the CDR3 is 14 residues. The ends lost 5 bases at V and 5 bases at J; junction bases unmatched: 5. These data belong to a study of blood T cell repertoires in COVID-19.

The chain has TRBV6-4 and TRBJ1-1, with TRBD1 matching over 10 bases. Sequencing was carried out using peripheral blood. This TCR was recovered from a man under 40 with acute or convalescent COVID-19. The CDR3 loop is CASSLTGQGTEAFF. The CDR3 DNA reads TGTGCCAGCAGTCTGACGGGACAGGGGACTGAAGCTTTCTTT.